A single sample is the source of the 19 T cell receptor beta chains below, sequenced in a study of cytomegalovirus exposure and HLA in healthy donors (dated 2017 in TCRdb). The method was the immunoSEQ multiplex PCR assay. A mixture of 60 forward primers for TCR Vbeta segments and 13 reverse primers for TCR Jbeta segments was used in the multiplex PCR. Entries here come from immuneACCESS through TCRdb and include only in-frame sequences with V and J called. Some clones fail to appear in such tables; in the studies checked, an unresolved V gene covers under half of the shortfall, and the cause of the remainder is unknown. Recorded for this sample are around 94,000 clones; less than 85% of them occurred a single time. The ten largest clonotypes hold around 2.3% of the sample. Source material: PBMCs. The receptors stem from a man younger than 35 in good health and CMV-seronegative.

The CDR3 bases are TGTGCCAGCAGCCAGAAGTATGGCGAGGGCTACAATGAGCAGTTCTTC. Translating gives CASSQKYGEGYNEQFF. The V gene is TRBV7-3, the J gene TRBJ2-1; a possible D gene is TRBD2 (5 bases). The V end lost 5 bases, the J end lost 3 bases, and 17 bases lay between the germline ends. Germline V gene lookup returns CDR1 SGHTA and CDR2 FQGTGA. The CDR3 is 16 residues long. Looking up the rest from reference TRBV7-3 and TRBJ2-1 gives the full variable domain: GAGVSQTPSNKVTEKGKYVELRCDPISGHTALYWYRQSLGQGPEFLIYFQGTGAADDSGLPNDRFFAVRPEGSVSTLKIQRTERGDSAVYLCASSQKYGEGYNEQFFGPGTRLTVL.

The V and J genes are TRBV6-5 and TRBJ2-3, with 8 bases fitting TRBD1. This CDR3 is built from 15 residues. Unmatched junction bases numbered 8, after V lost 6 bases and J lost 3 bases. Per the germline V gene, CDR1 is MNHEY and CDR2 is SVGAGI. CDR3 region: CASSGDRGRTDTQYF. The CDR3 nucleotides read TGTGCCAGCAGCGGAGACAGGGGTAGAACAGATACGCAGTATTTT.

The CDR3 sequence is CASSLTGVNTEAFF. CDR3 nucleotide sequence: TGTGCCAGCAGCCTCACAGGGGTGAACACTGAAGCTTTCTTT. The chain combines TRBV5-4 with TRBJ1-1; 7 bases are a match to TRBD1. The CDR3 is made up of 14 amino acids. J lost 0 bases, V lost 4 bases, and 3 bases had no gene match. The germline gives CDR1 SGHNT, CDR2 YYREEE (reference sequence).

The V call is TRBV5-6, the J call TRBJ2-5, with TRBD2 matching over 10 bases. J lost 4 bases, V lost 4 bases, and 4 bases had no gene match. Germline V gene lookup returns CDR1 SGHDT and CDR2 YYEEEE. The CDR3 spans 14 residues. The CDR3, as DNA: TGTGCCAGCAGCATTTTAGCGGGGGGAGAGACCCAGTACTTC. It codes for CASSILAGGETQYF.

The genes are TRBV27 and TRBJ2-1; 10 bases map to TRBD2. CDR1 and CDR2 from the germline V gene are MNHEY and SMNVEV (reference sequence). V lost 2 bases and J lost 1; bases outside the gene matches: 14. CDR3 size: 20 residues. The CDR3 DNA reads TGTGCCAGCAGTTTACGGCGGACTAGCGGCCGAAAACCTTCCTACAATGAGCAGTTCTTC. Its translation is CASSLRRTSGRKPSYNEQFF.

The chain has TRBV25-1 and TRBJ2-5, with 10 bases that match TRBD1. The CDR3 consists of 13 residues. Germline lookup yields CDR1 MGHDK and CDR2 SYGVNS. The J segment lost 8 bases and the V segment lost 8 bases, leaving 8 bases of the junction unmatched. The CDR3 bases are TGTGCCAGCGCATTTGGACAGGGGGGAACCCAGTACTTC. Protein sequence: CASAFGQGGTQYF. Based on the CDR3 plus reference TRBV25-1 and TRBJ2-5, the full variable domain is EADIYQTPRYLVIGTGKKITLECSQTMGHDKMYWYQQDPGMELHLIHYSYGVNSTEKGDLSSESTVSRIRTEHFPLTLESARPSHTSQYLCASAFGQGGTQYFGPGTRLLVL.

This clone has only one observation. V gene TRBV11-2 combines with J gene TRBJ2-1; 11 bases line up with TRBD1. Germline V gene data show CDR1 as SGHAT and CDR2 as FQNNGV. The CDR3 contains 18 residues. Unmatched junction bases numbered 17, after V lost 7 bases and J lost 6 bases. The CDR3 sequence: CASIALRKGQGGPNEQFF. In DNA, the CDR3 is TGTGCCAGCATCGCGCTAAGGAAGGGACAGGGGGGACCCAATGAGCAGTTCTTC.

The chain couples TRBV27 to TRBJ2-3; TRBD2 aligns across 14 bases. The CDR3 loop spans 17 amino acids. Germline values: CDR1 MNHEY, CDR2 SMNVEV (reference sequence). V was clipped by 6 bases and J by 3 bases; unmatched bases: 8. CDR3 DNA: TGTGCCAGCAGACCCGGGACTAGCGGGAGTTTTACAGATACGCAGTATTTT. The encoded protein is CASRPGTSGSFTDTQYF.

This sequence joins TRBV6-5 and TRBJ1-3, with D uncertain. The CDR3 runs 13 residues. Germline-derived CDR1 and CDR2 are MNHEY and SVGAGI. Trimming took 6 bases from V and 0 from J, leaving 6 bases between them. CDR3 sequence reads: CASRRDSGNTIYF. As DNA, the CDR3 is TGTGCCAGCAGACGGGACTCTGGAAACACCATATATTTT.

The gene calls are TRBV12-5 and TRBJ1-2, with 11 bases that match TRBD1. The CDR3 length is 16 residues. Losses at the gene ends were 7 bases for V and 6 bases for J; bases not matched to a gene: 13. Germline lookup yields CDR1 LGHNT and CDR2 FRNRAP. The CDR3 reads CASADTAGTGGNGYTF. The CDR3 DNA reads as TGTGCTAGTGCCGACACGGCCGGGACAGGGGGGAATGGCTACACCTTC.

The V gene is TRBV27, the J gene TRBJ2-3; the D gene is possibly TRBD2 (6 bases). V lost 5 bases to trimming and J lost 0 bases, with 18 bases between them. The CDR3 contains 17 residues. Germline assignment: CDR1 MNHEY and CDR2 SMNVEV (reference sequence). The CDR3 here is CASSGGAPRTSTDTQYF. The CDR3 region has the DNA TGTGCCAGCAGTGGAGGGGCCCCGAGGACTAGCACAGATACGCAGTATTTT.

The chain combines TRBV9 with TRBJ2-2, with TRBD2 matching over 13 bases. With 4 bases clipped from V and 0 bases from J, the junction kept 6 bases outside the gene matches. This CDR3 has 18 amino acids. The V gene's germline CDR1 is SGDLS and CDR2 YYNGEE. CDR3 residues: CASSHGLAGAPNTGELFF. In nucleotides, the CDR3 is TGTGCCAGCAGCCACGGACTAGCGGGAGCCCCGAACACCGGGGAGCTGTTTTTT.

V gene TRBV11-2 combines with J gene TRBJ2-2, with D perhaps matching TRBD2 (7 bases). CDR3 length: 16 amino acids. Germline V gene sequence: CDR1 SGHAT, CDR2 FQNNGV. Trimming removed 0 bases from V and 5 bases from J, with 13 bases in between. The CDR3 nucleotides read TGTGCCAGCAGCTTAGATAGGGGGGGGTCGACCGGGGAGCTGTTTTTT. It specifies CASSLDRGGSTGELFF.

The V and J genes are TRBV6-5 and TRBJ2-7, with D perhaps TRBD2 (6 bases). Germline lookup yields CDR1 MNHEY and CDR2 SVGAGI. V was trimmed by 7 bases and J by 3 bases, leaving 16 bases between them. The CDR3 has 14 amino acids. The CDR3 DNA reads TGTGCCAGCACCACGGGGGTTTTGGGCTACGAGCAGTACTTC. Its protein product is CASTTGVLGYEQYF.

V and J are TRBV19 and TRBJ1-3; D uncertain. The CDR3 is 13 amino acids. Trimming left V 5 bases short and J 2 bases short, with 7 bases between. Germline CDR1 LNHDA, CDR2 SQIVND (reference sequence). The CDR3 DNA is TGTGCCAGTAGTCGTTATCCTGGAAACACCATATATTTT. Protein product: CASSRYPGNTIYF.

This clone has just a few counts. The CDR3 protein is CASSPARGNYGYTF. DNA for the CDR3: TGTGCCAGCTCACCCGCCCGGGGTAACTATGGCTACACCTTC. The J gene is TRBJ1-2, the V gene TRBV18; D not certain. Trimming took off 3 bases at V and 1 base at J, with 9 bases between the two ends. Looked up from germline, CDR1 is KGHSH and CDR2 is LQKENI. The CDR3 is 14 residues long.

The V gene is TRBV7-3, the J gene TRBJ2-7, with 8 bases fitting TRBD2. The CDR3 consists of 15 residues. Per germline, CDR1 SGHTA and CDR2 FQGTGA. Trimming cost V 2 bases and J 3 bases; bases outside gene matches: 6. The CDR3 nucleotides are TGTGCCAGCAGCTTAGGTCGGGGGGGAGTCTACGAGCAGTACTTC. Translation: CASSLGRGGVYEQYF.

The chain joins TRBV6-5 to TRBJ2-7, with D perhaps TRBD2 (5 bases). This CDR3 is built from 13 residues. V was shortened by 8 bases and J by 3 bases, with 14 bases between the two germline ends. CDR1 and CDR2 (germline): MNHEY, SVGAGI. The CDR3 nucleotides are TGTGCCAGCCGGAGAGCGGATAACTACGAGCAGTACTTC. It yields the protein CASRRADNYEQYF.

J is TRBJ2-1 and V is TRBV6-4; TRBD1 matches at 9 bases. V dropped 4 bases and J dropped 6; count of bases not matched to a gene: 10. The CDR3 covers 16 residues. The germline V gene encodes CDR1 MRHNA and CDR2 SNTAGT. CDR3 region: CASSASTGGWGNEQFF. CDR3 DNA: TGTGCCAGCAGTGCGAGTACAGGGGGCTGGGGCAATGAGCAGTTCTTC.